This T cell receptor (beta chain) was sequenced in a study of Graves' ophthalmopathy and Graves' hyperthyroidism. Other autoimmune diseases, uncontrolled infections, pregnancy or lactation excluded patients from enrollment. The CDR3 has 15 amino acids. The V and J ends lost 5 bases and 0 bases respectively, with 14 bases between them. CDR1 is LNHDA and CDR2 is SQIVND in the germline V gene (reference sequence). The sequenced template was RNA, covering the TCR beta CDR3 region. First-round RT-PCR relied on HTBI primers, and a second-round multiplex PCR came next. TCRdb re-called the multiplex PCR reads through MiXCR, storing one row per CDR3 protein. The table includes approximately 700,000 distinct CDR3 sequences, 35% to 50% detected once.

The chain links TRBV19 to TRBJ2-7; D remains unclear. This receptor was obtained from an adult man with Graves' ophthalmopathy. The sequencing sample was made of peripheral blood. The CDR3 DNA reads TGTGCCAGTAGTCTCACCCTACGAAGCTCCTACGAGCAGTACTTC. Protein sequence: CASSLTLRSSYEQYF.